This TCR beta chain was found in a study of control samples from healthy donors and cancer patients. CDR1 and CDR2 (germline): MGHRA, YSYEKL. The CDR3 spans 15 residues. Trimming stripped 2 bases from V and 2 bases from J, with 12 bases between. Some clones are missing from TCRdb's copy, which holds only in-frame ones; the method was immunoSEQ multiplex PCR. This repertoire shows about 58,000 clones, more than 75% found once; its top ten account for over 9.5%. The specimen sequenced was PBMCs. This clonotype originated in a woman aged 55-75 years with lung cancer. This rearrangement joins TRBV4-1 to TRBJ1-1; no reliable D call. This CDR3 reads CASSQSGISNTEAFF. CDR3 sequence (DNA): TGCGCCAGCAGCCAATCGGGGATATCCAACACTGAAGCTTTCTTT.